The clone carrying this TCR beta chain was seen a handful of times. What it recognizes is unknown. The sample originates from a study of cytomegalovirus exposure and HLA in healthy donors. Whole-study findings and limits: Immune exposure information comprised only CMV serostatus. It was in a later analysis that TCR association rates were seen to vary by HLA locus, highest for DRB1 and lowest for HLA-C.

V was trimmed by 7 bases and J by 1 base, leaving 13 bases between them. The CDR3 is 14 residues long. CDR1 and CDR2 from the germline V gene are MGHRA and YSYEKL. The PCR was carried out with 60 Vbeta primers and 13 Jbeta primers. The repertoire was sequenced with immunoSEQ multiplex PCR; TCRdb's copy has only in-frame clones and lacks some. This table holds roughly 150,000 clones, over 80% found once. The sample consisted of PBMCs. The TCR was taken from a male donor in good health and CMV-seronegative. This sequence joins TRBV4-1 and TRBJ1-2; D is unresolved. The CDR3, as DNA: TGCGCCAGCACCCCTGAGGCGAGTAACTATGGCTACACCTTC. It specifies CASTPEASNYGYTF.